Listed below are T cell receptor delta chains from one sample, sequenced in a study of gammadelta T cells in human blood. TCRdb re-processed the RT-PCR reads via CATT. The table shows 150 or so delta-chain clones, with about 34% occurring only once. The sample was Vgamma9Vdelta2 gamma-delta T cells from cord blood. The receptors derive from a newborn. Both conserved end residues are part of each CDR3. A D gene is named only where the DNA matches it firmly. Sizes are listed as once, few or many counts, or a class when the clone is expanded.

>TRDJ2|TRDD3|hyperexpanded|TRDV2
CACDVLGDTLLTAQLFF
TGTGCCTGTGATGTACTGGGGGATACTCTTTTGACAGCACAACTCTTCTTT
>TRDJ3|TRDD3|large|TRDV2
CACDTVTGGYASSWDTRQMFF
TGTGCCTGTGACACCGTTACTGGGGGATACGCGAGCTCCTGGGACACCCGACAGATGTTTTTC
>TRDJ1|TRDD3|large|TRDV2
CACDRGMLYTDKLIF
TGTGCCTGTGACCGGGGGATGCTGTACACCGATAAACTCATCTTT
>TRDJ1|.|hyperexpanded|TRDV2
CACDTWGTDKLIF
TGTGCCTGTGACACCTGGGGGACCGATAAACTCATCTTT
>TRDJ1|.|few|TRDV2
CACDTVSSPSTFPSDKLIF
TGTGCCTGTGACACCGTGAGCTCTCCGTCCACCTTTCCCTCCGATAAACTCATCTTT
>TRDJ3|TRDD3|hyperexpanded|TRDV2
CACDTYWGSSWDTRQMFF
TGTGCCTGTGACACCTACTGGGGGAGCTCCTGGGACACCCGACAGATGTTTTTC
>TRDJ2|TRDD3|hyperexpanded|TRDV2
CACDILGDTPAQLFF
TGTGCCTGTGACATACTGGGGGATACGCCAGCACAACTCTTCTTT
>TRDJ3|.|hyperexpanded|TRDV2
CACDTRGYTRQMFF
TGTGCCTGTGACACCCGGGGATACACCCGACAGATGTTTTTC
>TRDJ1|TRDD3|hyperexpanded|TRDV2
CACDILGVHTDKLIF
TGTGCCTGTGACATACTGGGGGTTCACACCGATAAACTCATCTTT
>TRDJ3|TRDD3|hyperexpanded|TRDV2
CACDTVLGDTSWDTRQMFF
TGTGCCTGTGACACCGTACTGGGGGATACCTCCTGGGACACCCGACAGATGTTTTTC
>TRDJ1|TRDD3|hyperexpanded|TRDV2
CACDAGGGGYADKLIF
TGTGCCTGTGACGCCGGGGGTGGGGGATACGCCGATAAACTCATCTTT